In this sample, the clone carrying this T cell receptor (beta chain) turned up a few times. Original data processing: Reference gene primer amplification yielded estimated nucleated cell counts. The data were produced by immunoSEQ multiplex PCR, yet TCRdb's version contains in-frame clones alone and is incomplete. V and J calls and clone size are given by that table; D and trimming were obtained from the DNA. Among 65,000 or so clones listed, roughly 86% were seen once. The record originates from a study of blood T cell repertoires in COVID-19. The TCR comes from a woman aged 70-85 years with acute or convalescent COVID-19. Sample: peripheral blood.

The CDR3 DNA follows: TGTGCCAGCAGCTTAGAAGCCCCCGGGACAAAGAGTGAAAAACTGTTTTTT. Protein product: CASSLEAPGTKSEKLFF. The chain carries TRBV7-2 and TRBJ1-4; a weak D match, TRBD1 (6 bases). Trimming removed 1 base from V and 7 bases from J, with 19 bases in between. Germline CDR1 and CDR2: SGHTA and FQGNSA. This CDR3 comprises 17 residues.